One TCR beta chain is described in this entry. Compared with germline, one end of the junction differs, possibly owing to a read error. These data come from a study of T cells in Graves' hyperthyroidism and ophthalmopathy. The CDR3 is made up of 17 amino acids. The germline V gene has CDR1 SGDLS and CDR2 YYNGEE. Amplification yielded TCR beta CDR3 regions, with RNA transcripts as the source. The primer set for the first-round RT-PCR of the TCR CDR3 was HTBI. MiXCR was run by TCRdb on the multiplex PCR reads, yielding one entry per CDR3 protein. The data show hundreds of thousands of distinct CDR3 sequences, about 14% seen once.

Sequencing used blood. The clonotype was recovered from a man younger than 35 with Graves' ophthalmopathy. The chain links TRBV9 to TRBJ2-3, with TRBD2 matching 12 bases. Here the CDR3 DNA reads TGTGCCAGCAGCATACGACTAGCGGGAGATAAGACAGATACGCGGTATTTT. As protein: CASSIRLAGDKTDTRYF.